The TCR beta chain described here comes from a study of blood T cell repertoires in COVID-19. About the research overall: Sources were T cells, B-cell-depleted T cells, or PBMCs; the material itself was cDNA or gDNA.

Trimming left V 5 bases short and J 2 bases short, with 13 bases between. The CDR3 runs to 16 residues. CDR1 MDHEN and CDR2 SYDVKM come from the germline V gene. Profiled with immunoSEQ multiplex PCR; TCRdb holds only in-frame clones, not every one. Of around 230,000 clones in the sample, roughly 87% were seen once. The J gene is TRBJ1-6, the V gene TRBV28; D gene uncertain. The sequencing sample was made of peripheral blood. This receptor was obtained from a man between 60 and 70 years old who had recovered from COVID-19. The CDR3 here is CASSRPEQTYNSPLHF. The CDR3 DNA sequence: TGTGCCAGCAGTCGCCCGGAACAGACCTATAATTCACCCCTCCACTTT.